The subject of this entry is one T cell receptor beta chain. Its specificity is unknown. This sample stems from a study of cytomegalovirus exposure and HLA in healthy donors. There are 14 residues in the CDR3. Per germline, CDR1 LNHNV and CDR2 YYDKDF (reference sequence). V gave up 1 base and J gave up 6 bases, with 9 bases separating them. PCR employed 60 Vbeta and 13 Jbeta primers. The repertoire was sequenced with immunoSEQ multiplex PCR; TCRdb's copy has only in-frame clones and lacks some. The sample yields under 300,000 clones, around 66% seen once. Study-level points and caveats: TCR beta V- and J-gene trimming, according to a later analysis, was linked to a missense DCLRE1C variant. TCR beta sequences reportedly predicted most subjects' HLA-A and HLA-B alleles accurately. Among TCR beta chains, those listed as cytomegalovirus-associated numbered around 180.

This clonotype originated in a female donor in good health and CMV-seronegative. Sequencing was done on a sample of PBMCs. The chain recombines TRBV15 with TRBJ2-2; D uncertain. The CDR3 spells CATSRAPLSGELFF. CDR3 coding DNA: TGTGCCACCAGCAGAGCTCCCCTTTCCGGGGAGCTGTTTTTT.